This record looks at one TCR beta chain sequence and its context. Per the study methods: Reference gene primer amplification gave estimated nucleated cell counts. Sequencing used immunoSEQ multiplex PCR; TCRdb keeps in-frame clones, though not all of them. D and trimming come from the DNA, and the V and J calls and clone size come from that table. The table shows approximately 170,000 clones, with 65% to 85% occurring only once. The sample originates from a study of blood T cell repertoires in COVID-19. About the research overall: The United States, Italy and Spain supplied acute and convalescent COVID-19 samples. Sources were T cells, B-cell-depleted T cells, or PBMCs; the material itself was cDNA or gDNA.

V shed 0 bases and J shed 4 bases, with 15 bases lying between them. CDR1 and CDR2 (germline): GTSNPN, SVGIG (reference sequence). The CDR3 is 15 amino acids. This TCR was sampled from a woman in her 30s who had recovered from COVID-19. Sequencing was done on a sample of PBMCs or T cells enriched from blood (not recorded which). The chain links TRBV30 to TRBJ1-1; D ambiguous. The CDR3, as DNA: TGTGCCTGGAGTGTAAGGTCGGGGAGGCGCACTGAAGCTTTCTTT. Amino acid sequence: CAWSVRSGRRTEAFF.